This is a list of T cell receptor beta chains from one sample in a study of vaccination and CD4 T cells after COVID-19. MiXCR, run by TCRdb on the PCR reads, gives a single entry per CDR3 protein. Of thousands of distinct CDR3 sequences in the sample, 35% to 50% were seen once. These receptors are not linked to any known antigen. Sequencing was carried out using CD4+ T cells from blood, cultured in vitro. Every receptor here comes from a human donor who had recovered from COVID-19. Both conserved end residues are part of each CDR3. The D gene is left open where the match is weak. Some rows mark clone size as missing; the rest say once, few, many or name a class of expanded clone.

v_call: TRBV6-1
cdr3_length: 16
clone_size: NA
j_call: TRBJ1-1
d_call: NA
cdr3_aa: CASTPGRAAMNTEAFF
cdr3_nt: TGTGCCAGCACCCCCGGCAGGGCCGCCATGAACACTGAAGCTTTCTTT

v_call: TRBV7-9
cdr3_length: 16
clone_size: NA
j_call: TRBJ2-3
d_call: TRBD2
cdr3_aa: CASSLAGGGAPDTQYF
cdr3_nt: TGTGCCAGCAGCTTAGCAGGCGGGGGGGCCCCAGATACGCAGTATTTT

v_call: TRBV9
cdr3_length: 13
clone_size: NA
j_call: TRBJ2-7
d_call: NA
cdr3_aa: CASSGASLDEQYF
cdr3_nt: TGTGCCAGCAGCGGCGCCTCTCTGGACGAGCAGTACTTC

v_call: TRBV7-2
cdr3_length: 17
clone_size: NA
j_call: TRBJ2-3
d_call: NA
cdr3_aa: CASSHSGTWSFTDTQYF
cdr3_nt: TGTGCCAGCAGCCACTCCGGGACTTGGTCCTTCACAGATACGCAGTATTTT

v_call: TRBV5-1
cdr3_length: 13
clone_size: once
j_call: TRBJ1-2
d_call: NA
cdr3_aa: CASRTGTDYGYTF
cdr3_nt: TGCGCCAGCCGTACTGGGACGGATTATGGCTACACCTTC

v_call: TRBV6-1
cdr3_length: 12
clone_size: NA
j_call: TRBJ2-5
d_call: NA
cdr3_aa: CASSPQGETQYF
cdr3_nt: TGTGCCAGCAGCCCACAGGGAGAGACCCAGTACTTC

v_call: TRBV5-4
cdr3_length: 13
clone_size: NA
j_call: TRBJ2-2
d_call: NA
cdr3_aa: CASSLAIFGELFF
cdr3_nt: TGTGCCAGCAGCTTGGCTATATTCGGGGAGCTGTTTTTT

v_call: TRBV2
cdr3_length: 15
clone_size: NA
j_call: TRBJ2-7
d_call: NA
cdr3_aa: CASSRSGTLSYEQYF
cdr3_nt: TGTGCCAGCAGTCGGTCCGGGACTCTGTCCTACGAGCAGTACTTC

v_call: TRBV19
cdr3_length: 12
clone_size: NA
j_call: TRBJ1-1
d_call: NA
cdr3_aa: CASSIQGGEAFF
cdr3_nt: TGTGCCAGTAGTATACAAGGAGGTGAAGCTTTCTTT

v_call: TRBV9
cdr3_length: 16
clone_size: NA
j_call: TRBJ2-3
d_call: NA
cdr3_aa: CASSVAFTSGTDTQYF
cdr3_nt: TGTGCCAGCAGCGTAGCTTTCACCTCGGGGACAGATACGCAGTATTTT

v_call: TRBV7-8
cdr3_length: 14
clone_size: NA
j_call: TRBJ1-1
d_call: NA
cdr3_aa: CASSLGVGTGNRFF
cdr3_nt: NA

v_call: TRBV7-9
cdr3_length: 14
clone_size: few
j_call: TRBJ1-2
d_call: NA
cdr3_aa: CASSRGTSNYGYTF
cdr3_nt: TGTGCCAGCAGCCGCGGAACCTCTAACTATGGCTACACCTTC

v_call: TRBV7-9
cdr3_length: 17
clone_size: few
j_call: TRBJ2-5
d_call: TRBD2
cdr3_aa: CASSFSPLAGVGLAQYF
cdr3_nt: TGTGCCAGCAGCTTTAGCCCACTAGCGGGAGTGGGGTTGGCCCAGTACTTC

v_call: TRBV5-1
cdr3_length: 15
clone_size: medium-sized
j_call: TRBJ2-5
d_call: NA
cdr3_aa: CASSNYGTLRETQYF
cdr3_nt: TGCGCCAGCAGTAATTACGGGACGCTCCGGGAGACCCAGTACTTC

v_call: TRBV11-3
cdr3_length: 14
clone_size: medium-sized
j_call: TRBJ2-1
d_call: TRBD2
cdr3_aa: CASSLAGGHHEQFF
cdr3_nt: TGTGCCAGCAGCTTAGCGGGGGGGCATCATGAGCAGTTCTTC

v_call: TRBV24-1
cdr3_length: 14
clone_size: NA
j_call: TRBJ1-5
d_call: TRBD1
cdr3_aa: CATSDGQGDQPQHF
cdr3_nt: TGTGCCACCAGTGATGGACAGGGGGATCAGCCCCAGCATTTT

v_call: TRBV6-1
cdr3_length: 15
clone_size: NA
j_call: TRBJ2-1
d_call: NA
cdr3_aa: CASRRMGVRYNEQFF
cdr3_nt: TGTGCCAGCAGGAGGATGGGCGTACGTTACAATGAGCAGTTCTTC

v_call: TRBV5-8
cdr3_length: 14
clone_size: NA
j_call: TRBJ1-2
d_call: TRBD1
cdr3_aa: CASSRDRGGYGYTF
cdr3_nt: TGTGCCAGCAGCAGGGACAGGGGAGGCTATGGCTACACCTTC

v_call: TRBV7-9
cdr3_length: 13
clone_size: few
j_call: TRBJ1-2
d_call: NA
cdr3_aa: CASSRGQNYGYTF
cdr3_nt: TGTGCCAGCAGCCGGGGACAAAACTATGGCTACACCTTC

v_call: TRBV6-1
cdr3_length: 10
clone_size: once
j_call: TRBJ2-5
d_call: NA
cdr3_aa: CASPKQTQYF
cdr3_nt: TGTGCCAGCCCTAAGCAGACCCAGTACTTC

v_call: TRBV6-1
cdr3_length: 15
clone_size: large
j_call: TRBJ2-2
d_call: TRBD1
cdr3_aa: CASRAGQGSPGELFF
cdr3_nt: TGTGCCAGCAGAGCGGGACAGGGGTCTCCCGGGGAGCTGTTTTTT

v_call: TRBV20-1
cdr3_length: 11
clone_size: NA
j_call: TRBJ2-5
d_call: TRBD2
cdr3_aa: CSALAGGTQYF
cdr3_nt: TGCAGTGCCCTAGCGGGAGGGACCCAGTACTTC

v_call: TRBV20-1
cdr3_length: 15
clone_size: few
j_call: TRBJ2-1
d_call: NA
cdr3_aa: CSASTGTSYRYEQFF
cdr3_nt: TGCAGTGCTAGTACCGGGACAAGCTATCGCTATGAGCAGTTCTTC

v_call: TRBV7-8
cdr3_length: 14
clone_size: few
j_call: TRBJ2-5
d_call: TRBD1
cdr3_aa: CASGDRGGFTTQYF
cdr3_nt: TGTGCCAGCGGCGACAGGGGCGGGTTCACGACCCAGTACTTC

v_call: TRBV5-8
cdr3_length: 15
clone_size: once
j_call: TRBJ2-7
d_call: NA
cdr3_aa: CASSSRTSRSDEQYF
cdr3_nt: TGTGCCAGCAGCTCCCGGACATCGCGGTCCGACGAGCAGTACTTC

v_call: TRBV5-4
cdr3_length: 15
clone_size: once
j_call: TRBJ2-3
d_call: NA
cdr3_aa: CASSLAKGVVDTQYF
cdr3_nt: TGTGCCAGCAGCTTGGCCAAGGGAGTCGTGGATACGCAGTATTTT

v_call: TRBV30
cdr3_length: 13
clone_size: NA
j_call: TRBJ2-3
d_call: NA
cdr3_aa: CAWNGKGADTQYF
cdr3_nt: TGTGCCTGGAACGGCAAGGGGGCAGATACGCAGTATTTT

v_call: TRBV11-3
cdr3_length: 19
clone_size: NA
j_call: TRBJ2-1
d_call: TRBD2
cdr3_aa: CASSLDGRGGRLSYNEQFF
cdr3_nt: TGTGCCAGCAGCTTAGATGGACGGGGGGGCCGCCTCTCCTACAATGAGCAGTTCTTC

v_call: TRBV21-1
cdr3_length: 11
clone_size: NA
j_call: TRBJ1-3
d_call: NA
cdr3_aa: CASSNPNTIYF
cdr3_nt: TGTGCCAGCAGCAACCCAAACACCATATATTTT

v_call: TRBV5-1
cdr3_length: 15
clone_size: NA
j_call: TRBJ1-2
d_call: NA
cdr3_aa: CASSLVAGSNYGYTF
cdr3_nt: TGCGCCAGCAGCTTAGTTGCAGGGTCTAACTATGGCTACACCTTC

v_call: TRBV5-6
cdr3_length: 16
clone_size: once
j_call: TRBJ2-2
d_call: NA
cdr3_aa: CASRMAWGRGAGELFF
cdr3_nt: TGTGCCAGCAGAATGGCGTGGGGCAGGGGGGCCGGGGAGCTGTTTTTT

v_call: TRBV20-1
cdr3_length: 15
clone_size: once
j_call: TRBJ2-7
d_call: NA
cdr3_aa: CSAASEGHAAYEQYF
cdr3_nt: TGCAGTGCTGCCTCAGAAGGACATGCAGCCTACGAGCAGTACTTC

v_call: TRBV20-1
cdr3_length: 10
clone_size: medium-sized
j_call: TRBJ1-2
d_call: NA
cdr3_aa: CSASSGRYTF
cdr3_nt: TGCAGTGCTAGCTCTGGGAGGTACACCTTC

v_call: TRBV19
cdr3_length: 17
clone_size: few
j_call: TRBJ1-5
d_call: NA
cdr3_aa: CASSIDLFGGSNQPQHF
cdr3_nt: TGTGCCAGTAGTATAGATCTATTTGGGGGAAGCAATCAGCCCCAGCATTTT

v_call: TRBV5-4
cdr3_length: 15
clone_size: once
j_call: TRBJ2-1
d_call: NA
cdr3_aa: CASIANFGGGNEQFF
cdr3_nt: TGTGCCAGCATCGCAAATTTCGGAGGAGGCAATGAGCAGTTCTTC

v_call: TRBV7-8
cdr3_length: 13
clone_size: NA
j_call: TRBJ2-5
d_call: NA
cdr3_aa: CASSLEPLQTQYF
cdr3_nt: TGTGCCAGCAGCTTAGAACCCCTCCAGACCCAGTACTTC

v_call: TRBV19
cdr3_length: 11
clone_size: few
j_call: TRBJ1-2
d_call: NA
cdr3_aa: CASSFSYGYTF
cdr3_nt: TGTGCCAGTAGTTTCAGCTATGGCTACACCTTC

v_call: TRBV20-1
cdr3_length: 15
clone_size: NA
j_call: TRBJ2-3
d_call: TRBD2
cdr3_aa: CSARIFSGSTDTQYF
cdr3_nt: TGCAGTGCTAGAATCTTTAGCGGGAGCACAGATACGCAGTATTTT

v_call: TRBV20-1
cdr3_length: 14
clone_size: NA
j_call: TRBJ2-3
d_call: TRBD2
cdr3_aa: CSARKRTSWDTQYF
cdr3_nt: TGCAGTGCTAGAAAAAGGACTAGCTGGGATACGCAGTATTTT

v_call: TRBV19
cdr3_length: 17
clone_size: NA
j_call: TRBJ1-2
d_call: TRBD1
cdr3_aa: CAPAPRDRGTGNYGYTF
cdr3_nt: TGTGCCCCTGCCCCTCGGGACAGGGGGACTGGTAACTATGGCTACACCTTC

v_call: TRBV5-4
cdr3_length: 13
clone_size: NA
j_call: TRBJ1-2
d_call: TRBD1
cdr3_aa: CASREQGLDGYTF
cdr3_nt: TGTGCCAGCAGGGAACAGGGGTTAGATGGCTACACCTTC

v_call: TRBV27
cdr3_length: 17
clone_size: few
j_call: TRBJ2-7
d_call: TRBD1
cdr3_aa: CASSLSWTGPLTYEQYF
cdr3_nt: TGTGCCAGCAGTTTATCCTGGACAGGGCCGTTAACCTACGAGCAGTACTTC

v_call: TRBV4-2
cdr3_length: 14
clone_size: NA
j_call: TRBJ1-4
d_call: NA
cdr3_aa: CASSPIPQGLKLFF
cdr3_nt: TGTGCCAGCAGCCCCATCCCACAGGGTTTAAAACTGTTTTTT

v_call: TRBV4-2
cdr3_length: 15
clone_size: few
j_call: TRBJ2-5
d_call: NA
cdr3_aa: CASSPREGGRETQYF
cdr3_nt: TGTGCCAGCAGCCCGCGGGAAGGGGGCCGAGAGACCCAGTACTTC

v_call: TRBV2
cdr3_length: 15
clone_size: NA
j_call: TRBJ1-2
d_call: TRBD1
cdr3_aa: CASSEGTGWSYGYTF
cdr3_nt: TGTGCCAGCAGTGAAGGGACAGGATGGAGCTATGGCTACACCTTC

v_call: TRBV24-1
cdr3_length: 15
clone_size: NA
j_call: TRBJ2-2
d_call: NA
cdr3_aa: CATSSTGRGTGELFF
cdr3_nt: TGTGCCACCAGTTCTACGGGACGGGGGACCGGGGAGCTGTTTTTT

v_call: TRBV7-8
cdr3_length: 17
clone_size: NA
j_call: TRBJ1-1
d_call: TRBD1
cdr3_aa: CASSAWTGGRMNTEAFF
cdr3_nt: TGTGCCAGCAGCGCCTGGACAGGGGGCCGCATGAACACTGAAGCTTTCTTT

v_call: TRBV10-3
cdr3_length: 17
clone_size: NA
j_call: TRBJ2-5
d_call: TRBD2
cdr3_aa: CAISESRGLAAQETQYF
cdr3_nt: TGTGCCATCAGTGAGTCCAGGGGACTAGCGGCCCAAGAGACCCAGTACTTC

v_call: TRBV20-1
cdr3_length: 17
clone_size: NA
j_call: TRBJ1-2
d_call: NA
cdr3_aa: CSTRIRGGGGLYYGYTF
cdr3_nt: TGCAGTACTAGAATTCGGGGCGGCGGCGGGTTATACTATGGCTACACCTTC

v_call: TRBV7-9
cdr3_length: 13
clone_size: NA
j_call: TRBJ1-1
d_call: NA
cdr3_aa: CASSLGWNTEAFF
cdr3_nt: TGTGCCAGCAGCTTGGGATGGAACACTGAAGCTTTCTTT

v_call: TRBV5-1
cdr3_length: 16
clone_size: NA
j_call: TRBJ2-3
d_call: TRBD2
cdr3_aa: CASSPERGDFGDTQYF
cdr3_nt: TGCGCCAGCAGCCCTGAGCGGGGGGACTTTGGAGATACGCAGTATTTT

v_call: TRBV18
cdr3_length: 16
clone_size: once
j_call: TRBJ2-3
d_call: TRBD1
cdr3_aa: CASSRNRGSYTDTQYF
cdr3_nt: TGTGCCAGCTCACGAAACAGGGGCTCCTACACAGATACGCAGTATTTT

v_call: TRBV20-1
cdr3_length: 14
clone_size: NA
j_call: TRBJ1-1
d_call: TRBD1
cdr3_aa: CSAREPTGLTEAFF
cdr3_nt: TGCAGTGCTAGAGAACCGACAGGGTTGACTGAAGCTTTCTTT